A selection of T cell receptor beta chains follows, all from one sample in a study of radiation and T cells in renal cell carcinoma. Produced via immunoSEQ multiplex PCR; TCRdb's table is partial and in-frame only. This table holds tens of thousands of clones, around three quarters found once. The sample in question was blood, obtained from a patient whose treatment included radiotherapy and nephrectomy. These receptors all stem from a man aged 55 to 70 with renal cell carcinoma. The CDR3 runs from the conserved cysteine through the conserved F or W. Clone size, where shown, is once, few, many, or a class for clones that have expanded.

J: TRBJ2-3
V: TRBV7-3
size: NA
CDR3: CASSLGLAKDTQYF

J: TRBJ2-1
V: TRBV5-8
size: NA
CDR3: CASSSGLTSGRWNEQFF

J: TRBJ2-7
V: TRBV2
size: NA
CDR3: CAAGGTELYEQYF

J: TRBJ2-4
V: TRBV28
size: once
CDR3: CASQGGSGKNIQYF

J: TRBJ1-1
V: TRBV4-3
size: few
CDR3: CASSQYAAGGWDTEAFF

J: TRBJ2-3
V: TRBV7-8
size: NA
CDR3: CASSLGGKPATDTQYF

J: TRBJ1-2
V: TRBV14
size: few
CDR3: CASSQDRSGNYGYTF

J: TRBJ1-4
V: TRBV4-3
size: NA
CDR3: CASSPQISTGLLVF

J: TRBJ1-4
V: TRBV11-3
size: NA
CDR3: CASSRRNEKLFF

J: TRBJ2-7
V: TRBV4-3
size: NA
CDR3: CASSQDRYWGQGAYEQYF

J: TRBJ2-7
V: TRBV14
size: NA
CDR3: CASSQDFLSATYEQYF

J: TRBJ1-1
V: TRBV14
size: NA
CDR3: CASSLREPPWARAFF

J: TRBJ2-2
V: TRBV10-3
size: NA
CDR3: CANRGLADTGELFF

J: TRBJ2-1
V: TRBV9
size: few
CDR3: CASSATGSGYNEQFF

J: TRBJ1-2
V: TRBV27
size: NA
CDR3: CASSLDRHAGYTF

J: TRBJ1-2
V: TRBV5-6
size: NA
CDR3: CASSSSDRCTF

J: TRBJ2-6
V: TRBV7-9
size: NA
CDR3: CAAGTGAYAGANVLTF

J: TRBJ2-3
V: TRBV19
size: NA
CDR3: CASGLAGRADTQYF

J: TRBJ2-3
V: TRBV11-3
size: NA
CDR3: CASSLASGYGEDTQYF

J: TRBJ2-5
V: TRBV7-2
size: once
CDR3: CASSSGGLQETQYF

J: TRBJ1-5
V: TRBV4-1
size: NA
CDR3: CASSQARGAGNQPQHF

J: TRBJ2-4
V: TRBV6-5
size: NA
CDR3: CASSPLDTKNIQYF

J: TRBJ1-3
V: TRBV2
size: once
CDR3: CASSSGNRGGNTIYF

J: TRBJ2-7
V: TRBV6-4
size: NA
CDR3: CASSEGDRVGYEQYF

J: TRBJ1-1
V: TRBV29-1
size: NA
CDR3: CSVRAPDGAFF

J: TRBJ1-5
V: TRBV19
size: NA
CDR3: CASSIGGSIGLSNQPQHF

J: TRBJ1-1
V: TRBV10-3
size: few
CDR3: CAITRTALADTNMNTEAFF

J: TRBJ1-2
V: TRBV28
size: NA
CDR3: CASSLAGAWGGYTF

J: TRBJ2-2
V: TRBV5-1
size: NA
CDR3: CASSLDAGGGELFF

J: TRBJ2-7
V: TRBV30
size: NA
CDR3: CAWSGQYEQYF

J: TRBJ1-2
V: TRBV21-1
size: few
CDR3: CALPSNYGYTF